A selection of T cell receptor beta chains follows, all from one sample in a study of T cells in Graves' hyperthyroidism and ophthalmopathy. TCRdb re-analysed the multiplex PCR reads in MiXCR, keeping a single row per CDR3 protein. Counted here are around 36,000 distinct CDR3 sequences, roughly half occurring once; the ten biggest clones make up under 20%. What was sequenced was blood. The receptors stem from a man aged 40-55 years with Graves' ophthalmopathy. Each CDR3 is given with its conserved first and last residue. The order of the fields is D gene, J gene, clone size, V gene, CDR3 protein, CDR3 DNA. The D gene is left open where the match is weak. Rows give clone size only sometimes, using once, few, many, or a class for an expanded clone.

d_gene: NA
j_gene: TRBJ2-7
abundance: many
v_gene: TRBV12-3/TRBV12-4
CDR3aa: CASSLDLAYEQYF
CDR3nt: TGTGCCAGCAGTTTAGACCTTGCCTACGAGCAGTACTTC

d_gene: NA
j_gene: TRBJ2-7
abundance: medium-sized
v_gene: TRBV2
CDR3aa: CASSFGTGYEQYF
CDR3nt: TGTGCCAGCAGTTTCGGGACGGGCTACGAGCAGTACTTC

d_gene: TRBD2
j_gene: TRBJ2-5
abundance: NA
v_gene: TRBV29-1
CDR3aa: CSVVPSGGRETQYF
CDR3nt: TGCAGCGTTGTTCCTAGCGGGGGCCGAGAGACCCAGTACTTC

d_gene: NA
j_gene: TRBJ2-3
abundance: many
v_gene: TRBV6-5
CDR3aa: CASSYIGPDTQYF
CDR3nt: TGTGCCAGCAGTTACATCGGCCCAGATACGCAGTATTTT

d_gene: TRBD2
j_gene: TRBJ2-1
abundance: many
v_gene: TRBV20-1
CDR3aa: CSARRPGLASHEQFF
CDR3nt: TGCAGTGCTAGGAGGCCGGGACTAGCTTCCCATGAGCAGTTCTTC

d_gene: NA
j_gene: TRBJ2-7
abundance: once
v_gene: TRBV10-3
CDR3aa: CAISEVEYEQYF
CDR3nt: TGTGCCATCAGTGAGGTAGAGTACGAGCAGTACTTC

d_gene: NA
j_gene: TRBJ1-4
abundance: many
v_gene: TRBV12-3/TRBV12-4
CDR3aa: CASSSSAPANEKLFF
CDR3nt: TGTGCCAGCAGTTCTAGTGCGCCAGCTAATGAAAAACTGTTTTTT

d_gene: NA
j_gene: TRBJ2-5
abundance: NA
v_gene: TRBV12-3/TRBV12-4
CDR3aa: CASSPGGGETQYF
CDR3nt: TGTGCCAGCAGTCCCGGGGGCGGGGAGACCCAGTACTTC

d_gene: TRBD2
j_gene: TRBJ2-3
abundance: NA
v_gene: TRBV5-1
CDR3aa: CASSLGGGRTGTQYF
CDR3nt: TGCGCCAGCAGCTTAGGCGGGGGACGCACAGGTACGCAGTATTTT

d_gene: NA
j_gene: TRBJ1-2
abundance: many
v_gene: TRBV27
CDR3aa: CASSPNRVSYTF
CDR3nt: TGTGCCAGCAGCCCAAACAGGGTGAGCTACACCTTC

d_gene: NA
j_gene: TRBJ1-2
abundance: many
v_gene: TRBV6-1
CDR3aa: CASSELGRANYGYTF
CDR3nt: TGTGCCAGCAGTGAATTAGGCAGGGCTAACTATGGCTACACCTTC

d_gene: TRBD2
j_gene: TRBJ2-5
abundance: NA
v_gene: TRBV7-6
CDR3aa: CASSLWTSVKETQYF
CDR3nt: TGTGCCAGCAGCTTATGGACTAGCGTTAAAGAGACCCAGTACTTC

d_gene: TRBD1
j_gene: TRBJ2-3
abundance: NA
v_gene: TRBV5-4
CDR3aa: CASSLDRGTGNTIADTQYF
CDR3nt: TGTGCCAGCAGCCTCGACAGGGGTACTGGAAACACCATTGCAGATACGCAGTATTTT

d_gene: TRBD1
j_gene: TRBJ1-6
abundance: many
v_gene: TRBV20-1
CDR3aa: CSGTDRGQTYNSPIHF
CDR3nt: TGCAGTGGGACGGACAGGGGACAAACCTATAATTCACCCATCCACTTT

d_gene: NA
j_gene: TRBJ2-7
abundance: many
v_gene: TRBV20-1
CDR3aa: CSARDLLDRPYEQYF
CDR3nt: TGCAGTGCTAGAGATTTGCTGGACAGACCCTACGAGCAGTACTTC

d_gene: TRBD2
j_gene: TRBJ2-4
abundance: many
v_gene: TRBV20-1
CDR3aa: CSARFVAGTNIQYF
CDR3nt: TGCAGTGCTAGATTTGTAGCGGGGACAAACATTCAGTACTTC

d_gene: NA
j_gene: TRBJ2-1
abundance: many
v_gene: TRBV20-1
CDR3aa: CSARGWRDLNEQFF
CDR3nt: TGCAGTGCTAGAGGTTGGCGGGACCTCAATGAGCAGTTCTTC

d_gene: TRBD2
j_gene: TRBJ2-4
abundance: many
v_gene: TRBV4-2
CDR3aa: CASSQGTSGGAVIQYF
CDR3nt: TGTGCCAGCAGCCAAGGGACTAGCGGGGGGGCGGTCATTCAGTACTTC

d_gene: TRBD1
j_gene: TRBJ2-3
abundance: NA
v_gene: TRBV7-2
CDR3aa: CASSLGRGTGTDTQYF
CDR3nt: TGTGCCAGCAGCTTAGGTCGCGGGACAGGGACCGATACGCAGTATTTT

d_gene: NA
j_gene: TRBJ2-2
abundance: many
v_gene: TRBV6-5
CDR3aa: CATRAARINTGELFF
CDR3nt: TGTGCCACCCGAGCGGCGCGAATTAACACCGGGGAGCTGTTTTTT

d_gene: TRBD1
j_gene: TRBJ1-3
abundance: many
v_gene: TRBV28
CDR3aa: CASSPRQGSSGNTIYF
CDR3nt: TGTGCCAGCAGTCCTAGACAGGGGAGCTCTGGAAACACCATATATTTT

d_gene: NA
j_gene: TRBJ2-2
abundance: once
v_gene: TRBV9
CDR3aa: CASIGNTGELFF
CDR3nt: TGTGCCAGCATTGGTAACACCGGGGAGCTGTTTTTT

d_gene: TRBD1
j_gene: TRBJ2-3
abundance: many
v_gene: TRBV9
CDR3aa: CASSAEGQANTDTQYF
CDR3nt: TGTGCCAGCAGCGCAGAGGGACAGGCAAACACAGATACGCAGTATTTT

d_gene: NA
j_gene: TRBJ1-5
abundance: many
v_gene: TRBV12-3/TRBV12-4
CDR3aa: CASSSPPSNQPQHF
CDR3nt: TGTGCCAGCAGTTCCCCCCCTAGCAATCAGCCCCAGCATTTT

d_gene: TRBD1
j_gene: TRBJ2-3
abundance: many
v_gene: TRBV5-1
CDR3aa: CASSIQGADTQYF
CDR3nt: TGCGCCAGCAGCATACAGGGGGCAGATACGCAGTATTTT

d_gene: TRBD1
j_gene: TRBJ2-7
abundance: NA
v_gene: TRBV20-1
CDR3aa: CSARVGTGGHEQYF
CDR3nt: TGCAGTGCTAGAGTAGGGACAGGGGGCCACGAGCAGTACTTC

d_gene: TRBD1
j_gene: TRBJ2-5
abundance: NA
v_gene: TRBV7-9
CDR3aa: CASSLEKTGGGETQYF
CDR3nt: TGTGCCAGCAGCTTAGAGAAGACAGGGGGCGGGGAGACCCAGTACTTC

d_gene: NA
j_gene: TRBJ1-1
abundance: many
v_gene: TRBV28
CDR3aa: CASRGGNTEAFF
CDR3nt: TGTGCCAGCAGGGGGGGGAACACTGAAGCTTTCTTT

d_gene: NA
j_gene: TRBJ2-1
abundance: many
v_gene: TRBV7-9
CDR3aa: CASSKGTYNEQFF
CDR3nt: TGTGCCAGCAGCAAAGGGACCTACAATGAGCAGTTCTTC

d_gene: NA
j_gene: TRBJ2-3
abundance: NA
v_gene: TRBV6-4
CDR3aa: CASSPDKGGGTDRQYF
CDR3nt: TGTGCCAGCAGCCCCGATAAGGGAGGGGGGACAGATAGGCAGTATTTT

d_gene: TRBD1
j_gene: TRBJ1-4
abundance: many
v_gene: TRBV20-1
CDR3aa: CSARGTGKYEKLFF
CDR3nt: TGCAGTGCTAGAGGGACAGGGAAATACGAAAAACTGTTTTTT

d_gene: NA
j_gene: TRBJ2-1
abundance: NA
v_gene: TRBV19
CDR3aa: CASSPFPLCSYNEQFF
CDR3nt: TGTGCCAGCAGCCCCTTCCCACTGTGCTCCTACAATGAGCAGTTCTTC

d_gene: TRBD2
j_gene: TRBJ2-1
abundance: NA
v_gene: TRBV10-3
CDR3aa: CASSGRGSGSANEQFF
CDR3nt: TGTGCATCCTCAGGGCGGGGTAGCGGGAGCGCTAATGAGCAGTTCTTC

d_gene: NA
j_gene: TRBJ1-6
abundance: NA
v_gene: TRBV20-1
CDR3aa: CSASGGSNSPLHF
CDR3nt: TGCAGTGCCAGCGGGGGTTCCAATTCACCCCTCCACTTT

d_gene: NA
j_gene: TRBJ2-3
abundance: many
v_gene: TRBV5-1
CDR3aa: CASSKLGADTQYF
CDR3nt: TGCGCCAGCAGCAAACTAGGGGCAGATACGCAGTATTTT

d_gene: NA
j_gene: TRBJ2-1
abundance: NA
v_gene: TRBV5-8
CDR3aa: CASSWRTNSCNEQFF
CDR3nt: TGTGCCAGCAGCTGGAGGACTAATAGCTGCAATGAGCAGTTCTTC

d_gene: NA
j_gene: TRBJ2-1
abundance: many
v_gene: TRBV7-2
CDR3aa: CASSSTGNNEQFF
CDR3nt: TGTGCCAGCAGCTCAACAGGGAACAATGAGCAGTTCTTC

d_gene: TRBD2
j_gene: TRBJ2-2
abundance: NA
v_gene: TRBV20-1
CDR3aa: CSARAPLREGNTGELFF
CDR3nt: TGCAGTGCTAGAGCCCCGCTCAGGGAGGGGAACACCGGGGAGCTGTTTTTT

d_gene: NA
j_gene: TRBJ2-2
abundance: many
v_gene: TRBV7-3
CDR3aa: CASSLTSAGFGELFF
CDR3nt: TGTGCCAGCAGCTTAACGTCGGCAGGCTTCGGGGAGCTGTTTTTT

d_gene: TRBD1
j_gene: TRBJ2-7
abundance: NA
v_gene: TRBV29-1
CDR3aa: CSPSGGQDYEQYF
CDR3nt: TGCAGCCCTTCCGGGGGACAGGACTACGAGCAGTACTTC